The text below deals with one T cell receptor beta chain. Its cognate antigen is unknown. TCRB transcripts that were expressed got sequenced, as all of the isolated RNA had been reverse transcribed. The data were produced by immunoSEQ multiplex PCR, yet TCRdb's version contains in-frame clones alone and is incomplete. The sample has about 150,000 clones, 10% seen once. These data belong to a study of beta chain features in type 1 diabetes. Study-level background: Cell yields, gender and age were similar in healthy donors and patients. Whole-study findings and limits: When Type 1 diabetes patients were examined, their TCRB CDR3s proved moderately but significantly shorter in all four CD4+ subsets.

This CDR3 has 12 residues. The germline gives CDR1 SNHLY, CDR2 FYNNEI. Trimming shortened V by 4 bases and J by 5 bases, and 6 bases separated the two germline ends. Markers CD45RO/CCR7/CD25/CD127/CD95/CD27 served to sort CD4+ naive, central memory, regulatory and stem cell-like memory cells. The sequence derives from a man in his thirties or forties with type 1 diabetes. This rearrangement joins TRBV2 to TRBJ1-5; D possibly corresponds to TRBD1 (5 bases). Sequences were obtained from central memory CD4+ T cells from blood. The DNA of the CDR3 is TGTGCCAGCAGTGGGGGGGATCAGCCCCAGCATTTT. This sequence encodes CASSGGDQPQHF.